Below are 20 T cell receptor beta chains sequenced from a single sample in a study of beta chain features in type 1 diabetes. General study results and limits: Moderate but significant shortening of TCRB CDR3s was recorded in all four CD4+ subsets from Type 1 diabetes patients.

Their recognized antigens are unknown. Expressed TCRB transcripts were sequenced because the entire RNA isolate underwent reverse transcription. Assay: immunoSEQ multiplex PCR; the TCRdb copy retains only in-frame clones and omits some. The sample holds approximately 600,000 clones, roughly an eighth seen once. Source material: naive CD4+ T cells from blood. Every receptor here comes from a man aged 30 to 39 with type 1 diabetes.

A few counts support this clone. The rearrangement links TRBV11-1 to TRBJ2-7; TRBD1 matches at 9 bases. The CDR3 loop spans 15 amino acids. Trimming removed 0 bases from V and 2 bases from J; junction bases left unmatched: 2. The germline V gene encodes CDR1 SGHAT and CDR2 FQDESV (reference sequence). CDR3 in amino acids: CASSLAQGAPYEQYF. As DNA, the CDR3 is TGTGCCAGCAGCTTAGCACAGGGGGCGCCCTACGAGCAGTACTTC.

The chain couples TRBV21-1 to TRBJ2-1; the table's TRBD2 call for D was not verified on the DNA. TRBV21-1 is recorded as a pseudogene. This CDR3 region has 20 residues. The CDR3 sequence is CASSKRKPIRVGEHMNEQFF. CDR3 bases: TGTGCCAGCAGCAAAAGGAAACCCATTAGGGTCGGGGAACACATGAATGAGCAGTTCTTC.

This clone was detected only a few times. Within the sample, other DNA sequences also encode this same CDR3. The chain uses TRBV30 and TRBJ2-1; possible D gene TRBD1, 5 bases. The CDR3 contains 11 residues. CDR1 and CDR2 (germline): GTSNPN, SVGIG (reference sequence). The ends were cut back, 0 bases at V and 8 bases at J, with 5 bases in the middle. This CDR3 reads CAWSVGDEQFF. In nucleotides, the CDR3 is TGTGCCTGGAGTGTAGGGGATGAGCAGTTCTTC.

This clone was counted a few times. Distinct nucleotide sequences in the sample also encode this CDR3. The V gene is TRBV19, the J gene TRBJ2-2; D possibly corresponds to TRBD1 (6 bases). There are 14 residues in the CDR3. Between the trimmed V and J ends, which lost 5 bases and 1 base, there was a span of 8 bases. CDR1 is LNHDA and CDR2 is SQIVND in the germline V gene (reference sequence). CDR3 region: CASSSGQNTGELFF. The CDR3 bases are TGTGCCAGTAGTTCGGGACAGAACACCGGGGAGCTGTTTTTT.

This clone was observed a handful of times. The rearrangement uses TRBV7-9 and TRBJ2-1; D possibly corresponds to TRBD1 (6 bases). There are 11 residues in the CDR3. Trimming took off 6 bases at V and 14 bases at J, with 14 bases between the two ends. Per germline, CDR1 SEHNR and CDR2 FQNEAQ (reference sequence). The CDR3 here is CASRLTGLEFF. CDR3 bases: TGTGCCAGCAGACTTACAGGGCTGGAGTTCTTC.

This clone was observed a few times. The chain employs TRBV2 and TRBJ2-5; D not certain. Trimming left V 1 base short and J 3 bases short, with 6 bases between. The CDR3 sequence is 13 residues long. Germline V gene data show CDR1 as SNHLY and CDR2 as FYNNEI. CDR3 coding DNA: TGTGCCAGCAGTGAAGTTACGGAAGAGACCCAGTACTTC. Translation: CASSEVTEETQYF.

This chain uses TRBV5-8 with TRBJ2-6; D call uncertain. Between the trimmed V and J ends, which lost 4 bases and 2 bases, there was a span of 4 bases. Per the germline V gene, CDR1 is SGHTS and CDR2 is YDEGEE. The CDR3 sequence is 13 residues long. CDR3: CASSLTGANVLTF. CDR3 DNA: TGTGCCAGCAGCCTCACTGGGGCCAACGTCCTGACTTTC.

CDR3 amino acids: CAWSGPPTVNSPLHF. The CDR3 region has the DNA TGTGCCTGGAGTGGACCCCCGACAGTCAATTCACCCCTCCACTTT. The chain links TRBV30 to TRBJ1-6; a possible D gene is TRBD1 (5 bases). This CDR3 is 15 amino acids long. The V gene lost 1 base and the J gene lost 7 bases, with 14 bases spanning the gap. CDR1 and CDR2 (germline): GTSNPN, SVGIG (reference sequence). The whole variable domain, remainder taken from reference TRBV30 and TRBJ1-6, is SQTIHQWPATLVQPVGSPLSLECTVEGTSNPNLYWYRQAAGRGLQLLFYSVGIGQISSEVPQNLSASRPQDRQFILSSKKLLLSDSGFYLCAWSGPPTVNSPLHFGNGTRLTVT.

The V gene is TRBV2, the J gene TRBJ2-7, with unresolved D. Per germline, CDR1 SNHLY and CDR2 FYNNEI. V was clipped by 5 bases and J by 6 bases, with 14 bases between them. The CDR3 has 13 residues. The CDR3: CASSRDPVAEQYF. The CDR3 DNA follows: TGTGCCAGCAGTCGAGACCCGGTCGCCGAGCAGTACTTC.

This clone was counted only a few times. This chain connects TRBV9 to TRBJ2-5, with unresolved D. The CDR3 spans 14 residues. Trimming stripped 0 bases from V and 5 bases from J, with 11 bases between. Per the germline V gene, CDR1 is SGDLS and CDR2 is YYNGEE. Written as DNA, the CDR3 is TGTGCCAGCAGCGTAGCCCAGCGCAAGGAGACCCAGTACTTC. Its translation is CASSVAQRKETQYF.

This clone occurred a few times. V and J are TRBV10-3 and TRBJ2-7, with 11 nucleotides matching TRBD2. This CDR3 has 14 amino acids. V was pared by 6 bases and J by 2 bases, with 3 bases of the junction left unmatched. Germline CDR1 ENHRY, CDR2 SYGVKD. CDR3 amino acids: CAIRSSGGAYEQYF. CDR3 sequence (DNA): TGTGCCATCAGAAGTAGCGGGGGGGCCTACGAGCAGTACTTC.

The chain is built from TRBV7-9 and TRBJ1-2; D unclear. The V gene's germline CDR1 is SEHNR and CDR2 FQNEAQ (reference sequence). The CDR3 extends over 16 amino acids. Deletions cut 3 bases from V and 4 bases from J, with 18 bases between. As DNA, the CDR3 is TGTGCCAGCAGCTTTAATGTTCTCAATCCTTTCTATGGCTACACCTTC. Its protein product is CASSFNVLNPFYGYTF.

This clone was found a few times. The genes are TRBV7-3 and TRBJ1-2; 7 nucleotides line up with TRBD1. The CDR3 consists of 14 residues. J lost 4 bases, V lost 3 bases, and 5 bases had no gene match. Germline values: CDR1 SGHTA, CDR2 FQGTGA. The CDR3 here is CASSFGDRVYGYTF. The CDR3 nucleotides read TGTGCCAGCAGCTTTGGAGACAGGGTCTATGGCTACACCTTC. Variable domain in full (rest from reference TRBV7-3 and TRBJ1-2): GAGVSQTPSNKVTEKGKYVELRCDPISGHTALYWYRQSLGQGPEFLIYFQGTGAADDSGLPNDRFFAVRPEGSVSTLKIQRTERGDSAVYLCASSFGDRVYGYTFGSGTRLTVV.

V usage is TRBV5-6 and J usage is TRBJ1-2; D is unresolved. Germline V gene lookup returns CDR1 SGHDT and CDR2 YYEEEE. V was clipped by 1 base and J by 2 bases, with 12 bases between them. There are 15 residues in the CDR3. The CDR3 region has the DNA TGTGCCAGCAGCTTGCTTCAGGTCTCCAACTATGGCTACACCTTC. This translates into CASSLLQVSNYGYTF.

This clone was counted a single time. The chain is built from TRBV9 and TRBJ2-5, with 7 nucleotides matching TRBD2. CDR3 length: 17 residues. V shed 0 bases and J 5 bases; nucleotides not matched to a gene: 13. Germline CDR1 is SGDLS and CDR2 is YYNGEE. The chain's CDR3 is CASSVGSSGDRRETQYF. In nucleotides, the CDR3 is TGTGCCAGCAGCGTAGGGTCGAGCGGGGACCGCCGGGAGACCCAGTACTTC.

Comments on this clone: Other DNA sequences in the sample encode the same CDR3. The chain couples TRBV7-2 to TRBJ1-2; D gene ambiguous. V was clipped by 2 bases and J by 6 bases, with 10 bases between them. The germline V gene encodes CDR1 SGHTA and CDR2 FQGNSA. This CDR3 is built from 13 residues. In nucleotides, the CDR3 is TGTGCCAGCAGCTTATCGGGTCCGGATGGCTACACCTTC. It codes for CASSLSGPDGYTF. Supplemented by reference TRBV7-2 and TRBJ1-2, the full variable domain reads GAGVSQSPSNKVTEKGKDVELRCDPISGHTALYWYRQSLGQGLEFLIYFQGNSAPDKSGLPSDRFSAERTGGSVSTLTIQRTQQEDSAVYLCASSLSGPDGYTFGSGTRLTVV.

A few counts support this clone. V and J are TRBV11-2 and TRBJ2-5; no reliable D call. Per germline, CDR1 SGHAT and CDR2 FQNNGV. The CDR3 has 14 residues. V lost 5 bases and J lost 5, with 15 bases in between. CDR3 bases: TGTGCCAGCAGCCCGGGCTTCTTAGGGGAGACCCAGTACTTC. Protein: CASSPGFLGETQYF.

In its sample, this clone was seen a few times. This chain's CDR3 is CASSLGARGQIRPIYEQYF. Written as DNA, the CDR3 is TGTGCCAGCAGCTTAGGGGCACGAGGACAGATACGTCCTATTTACGAGCAGTACTTC. V is TRBV13 and J is TRBJ2-7; tentatively, D is TRBD1 (6 bases). CDR1 and CDR2 from the germline V gene are PRHDT and FYEKMQ (reference sequence). Trimming shortened V by 0 bases and J by 4 bases, and 25 bases separated the two germline ends. This CDR3 region has 19 residues.

This clone was seen only a few times. This chain uses TRBV7-7 with TRBJ2-7; 9 nucleotides line up with TRBD2. Unmatched junction bases numbered 4, after V lost 1 base and J lost 6 bases. Germline CDR1 reads SSHAT; CDR2 reads FNYEAQ (reference sequence). This CDR3 is 14 amino acids long. CDR3 sequence: CASSLDATSGEQYF. In DNA form, the CDR3 reads TGTGCCAGCAGCTTAGATGCGACTAGCGGCGAGCAGTACTTC.

This clone turned up a few times. This chain uses TRBV2 with TRBJ1-5; D is unclear. CDR3 length: 13 residues. Trimming took off 6 bases at V and 2 bases at J, with 8 bases between the two ends. From germline, CDR1 is SNHLY and CDR2 FYNNEI. The CDR3, as DNA: TGTGCCAGCAGCCTCCCCCGCAATCAGCCCCAGCATTTT. It codes for CASSLPRNQPQHF.